Included here is one T cell receptor (beta chain) sequence, with context. Antigen: not known. The table came from immunoSEQ multiplex PCR; TCRdb's copy has only in-frame clones and leaves some out. The table lists approximately 19,000 clones, about four fifths of them singletons. This specimen comes from a study of OX40 agonist ivuxolimab in advanced cancers. Overall study results and limits: Mean expanded clone counts were higher in CD8+ than CD4+ T cells.

This clonotype was obtained from an adult with an advanced solid tumor such as melanoma, head and neck, liver or kidney cancer. The sequencing here drew on CD4+ or CD8+ T cells sorted from blood, taken in a trial of the OX40 agonist ivuxolimab.

CDR3: CASSPRTGVNTEAFF. The CDR3 bases are TGTGCCAGCTCACCGAGGACAGGGGTAAACACTGAAGCTTTCTTT. The gene calls are TRBV18 and TRBJ1-1; TRBD1 matches 9 bases. This CDR3 spans 15 amino acids. Germline CDR1 is KGHSH and CDR2 is LQKENI. Unmatched junction bases numbered 4, after V lost 3 bases and J lost 2 bases. Supplemented by reference TRBV18 and TRBJ1-1, the full variable domain reads NAGVMQNPRHLVRRRGQEARLRCSPMKGHSHVYWYRQLPEEGLKFMVYLQKENIIDESGMPKERFSAEFPKEGPSILRIQQVVRGDSAAYFCASSPRTGVNTEAFFGQGTRLTVV.